The 5 T cell receptor beta chains below come from one sample, sequenced in a study of T cells in Graves' hyperthyroidism and ophthalmopathy. Amplification yielded TCR beta CDR3 regions, with RNA transcripts as the source. TCR CDR3 regions were first amplified by RT-PCR with HTBI primers. TCRdb fed the multiplex PCR reads into MiXCR, producing one record per CDR3 protein. The sample lists 550,000 to 800,000 distinct CDR3 sequences, around 17% occurring once. Sequencing was performed on blood. Receptors originate from a man in his late teens or twenties with Graves' hyperthyroidism.

This clonotype was observed once. The CDR3 is CASSLIGGKAVDNEQFF. Written as DNA, the CDR3 is TGTGCCAGCAGCTTAATTGGCGGGAAGGCGGTCGACAATGAGCAGTTCTTC. The V and J genes are TRBV7-9 and TRBJ2-1, with D possibly being TRBD2 (6 bases). This CDR3 is 17 amino acids long. Per the germline V gene, CDR1 is SEHNR and CDR2 is FQNEAQ (reference sequence). Trimming removed 2 bases from V and 5 bases from J, with 19 bases in between. The variable domain in full, with the rest retrieved from reference TRBV7-9 and TRBJ2-1, is DTGVSQNPRHKITKRGQNVTFRCDPISEHNRLYWYRQTLGQGPEFLTYFQNEAQLEKSRLLSDRFSAERPKGSFSTLEIQRTEQGDSAMYLCASSLIGGKAVDNEQFFGPGTRLTVL.

A few counts support this clonotype. The chain couples TRBV9 to TRBJ2-3; D ambiguous. The germline V gene encodes CDR1 SGDLS and CDR2 YYNGEE. The ends were cut back, 0 bases at V and 5 bases at J, with 16 bases in the middle. The CDR3 is 16 residues long. CDR3 sequence reads: CASSVGNSFSLDTQYF. The CDR3 DNA reads TGTGCCAGCAGCGTAGGTAATAGTTTCTCTCTAGATACGCAGTATTTT.

This clonotype has a count of ten or more. The genes are TRBV7-8 and TRBJ2-1, with D unresolved. This CDR3 region has 13 residues. Trimming took off 5 bases at V and 9 bases at J, with 14 bases between the two ends. Per the germline V gene, CDR1 is SGHVS and CDR2 is FQNEAQ. The CDR3 protein is CASSASQAGEQFF. The CDR3 bases are TGTGCCAGCAGCGCCTCCCAGGCTGGTGAGCAGTTCTTC.

The table lists this clonotype with many counts. The chain links TRBV12-3 or TRBV12-4 to TRBJ2-7; a weak D match, TRBD1 (5 bases). This CDR3 spans 13 amino acids. Trimming pared 5 bases from V and 3 bases from J, leaving 11 bases between. The CDR3 DNA sequence: TGTGCCAGCAGTCCCGTAGGGGTCTACGAGCAGTACTTC. Its protein product is CASSPVGVYEQYF.

This clonotype occurred many times. The rearrangement joins TRBV2 to TRBJ2-7, with no clear D. The CDR3 is 12 residues long. Germline CDR1 is SNHLY and CDR2 is FYNNEI. V dropped 11 bases and J dropped 2 bases, with 13 bases sitting between them. CDR3 coding DNA: TGTGCCGTGCCATACGGAACCTACGAGCAGTACTTC. Encoded protein: CAVPYGTYEQYF.